These 4 T cell receptor beta chains were sequenced from one sample in a study of neurological immune-mediated disorders (dated by TCRdb to between 2018 and 2020). Libraries were prepared through 5' RACE. Sequencing was performed on an Illumina HiSeq 2500. Using fastp at Q25 and MiXCR, TCRdb reprocessed the public reads and kept productive beta chains. Rows are combined by CDR3 protein, so each entry shows the most common genes and DNA. The sample records fewer than 20,000 distinct CDR3 sequences, about 10% of which are singletons. Over 40% of the sample is taken by the ten largest. Sequencing was carried out using CD8+ T cells from blood. These receptors originate from a man between 50 and 59 years old in good health.

The rearrangement links TRBV12-3 or TRBV12-4 to TRBJ2-7; 7 bases line up with TRBD1. With 3 bases clipped from V and 2 bases from J, the junction kept 4 bases outside the gene matches. The CDR3 covers 14 residues. The CDR3 loop reads CASSFPGTAYEQYF. In DNA form, the CDR3 reads TGTGCCAGCAGTTTCCCCGGGACAGCCTACGAGCAGTACTTC.

This clonotype was recorded at least ten times. The CDR3 loop is CSATAGTEGLAGIISTDTQYF. The CDR3 region has the DNA TGCAGTGCTACAGCCGGGACGGAGGGACTAGCGGGAATAATTAGCACAGATACGCAGTATTTT. The chain joins TRBV20-1 to TRBJ2-3; 13 bases match TRBD2. Losses at the gene ends were 4 bases for V and 0 bases for J; bases not matched to a gene: 19. The CDR3 spans 21 residues. Per germline, CDR1 DFQATT and CDR2 SNEGSKA (reference sequence).

This clonotype occurred many times. The genes are TRBV6-2 or TRBV6-3 and TRBJ1-1; D uncertain. CDR3 length: 12 amino acids. Germline assignment: CDR1 MNHEY and CDR2 SVGEGT. The germline V and J ends were trimmed by 2 bases and 6 bases, with 7 bases remaining between them. The chain's CDR3 is CASSYSPAEAFF. In DNA, the CDR3 is TGTGCCAGCAGTTACAGTCCGGCTGAAGCTTTCTTT.

V is TRBV5-1 and J is TRBJ1-1, with TRBD1 matching over 8 bases. CDR3 length equals 15 residues. Germline values: CDR1 SGHRS, CDR2 YFSETQ. V was pared by 5 bases and J by 5 bases, with 11 bases of the junction left unmatched. This chain's CDR3 is CASSFSTGGRTEAFF. The DNA for the CDR3 is TGCGCCAGCAGTTTCAGCACAGGGGGTCGGACTGAAGCTTTCTTT.